Below are 2 T cell receptor beta chains sequenced from a single sample in a study of CD8+ T cells in alopecia areata (dated by TCRdb to between 2018 and 2020). The meaning of the sample's time point label: 20 to 30 weeks on oral tofacitinib. The treatment or condition label here, explained by the study, means: oral pan-JAK inhibitor, 5-10 mg twice daily. The method behind the library was the immunoSEQ multiplex PCR assay. RNA was extracted from all samples and reverse transcribed into cDNA as template for TCR sequencing. What TCRdb holds here is the immuneACCESS table cut down to in-frame rearrangements. Part of the clones is not present; checked against another copy, under half of the missing clones reflect an unresolved V gene, and the others are unexplained. The sample has about 180,000 clones on record, about 55% of them singletons. The ten biggest clones cover approximately 11% of the sample.

The sample was CD8+ T cells sorted from blood, taken at week 24, from a patient treated with tofacitinib. These receptor sequences come from a human donor with alopecia areata.

V is TRBV7-2 and J is TRBJ1-4; 8 bases are a match to TRBD1. The CDR3 sequence is 15 residues long. Germline lookup yields CDR1 SGHTA and CDR2 FQGNSA. The ends lost 5 bases at V and 3 bases at J; junction bases unmatched: 5. CDR3 loop: CASSLGQGANEKLFF. The CDR3 DNA reads as TGTGCCAGCAGCCTAGGACAGGGTGCTAATGAAAAACTGTTTTTT.

V is TRBV19 and J is TRBJ2-1, with D possibly matching TRBD2 (6 bases). Per germline, CDR1 LNHDA and CDR2 SQIVND (reference sequence). The CDR3 consists of 16 residues. The V end lost 5 bases, the J end lost 5 bases, and 19 bases lay between the germline ends. CDR3 sequence (DNA): TGTGCCAGTAGTCCTCGGGAGTCAGCGAGAAACAATGAGCAGTTCTTC. Translated, it gives CASSPRESARNNEQFF.